This entry describes one T cell receptor beta chain. Antigen unknown. The length of the CDR3 is 13 residues. Germline values: CDR1 MNHNS, CDR2 SASEGT. V was clipped by 4 bases and J by 2 bases; unmatched bases: 1. The PCR employed 60 Vbeta primers together with 13 Jbeta primers. This table comes from immunoSEQ multiplex PCR, and its TCRdb copy is limited to in-frame clones, with some not included. This sample's table reports some 120,000 clones. This entry belongs to a study of cytomegalovirus exposure and HLA in healthy donors. Study as a whole: An analysis done earlier identified about 120 million unique TCR beta sequences from around 180 million T cells. The study's early data release held some 85 million unique TCRs from HLA-typed donors. General observations from the study: A later examination showed that TCR association rates differed by HLA locus, with DRB1 most and HLA-C fewest.

V and J are TRBV6-1 and TRBJ1-1; TRBD1 matches at 7 bases. The sequence came from a man aged 25 to 45 in good health and CMV-seronegative. The sequenced sample was PBMCs. DNA for the CDR3: TGTGCCAGCAGTGGGGACAGTAACACTGAAGCTTTCTTT. Encoded protein: CASSGDSNTEAFF.